This T cell receptor beta chain originates from a study of technical replicates of blood from a few donors. V was trimmed by 10 bases and J by 4 bases, leaving 17 bases between them. The CDR3 loop spans 13 amino acids. The germline gives CDR1 MDHEN, CDR2 SYDVKM. Libraries were prepared by immunoSEQ multiplex PCR; TCRdb keeps only in-frame clonotypes and omits some of them. Altogether around 68,000 clones are present, under 98% being singletons, with the ten largest covering under 0.3%. The sequence was collected from a human donor in good health. The rearrangement joins TRBV28 to TRBJ2-7; maybe TRBD1 (5 bases). Input material: T cells isolated from PBMCs. The DNA for the CDR3 is TGTGCCACCATACGAGCAGGGTTGTACGAGCAGTACTTC. This encodes CATIRAGLYEQYF.